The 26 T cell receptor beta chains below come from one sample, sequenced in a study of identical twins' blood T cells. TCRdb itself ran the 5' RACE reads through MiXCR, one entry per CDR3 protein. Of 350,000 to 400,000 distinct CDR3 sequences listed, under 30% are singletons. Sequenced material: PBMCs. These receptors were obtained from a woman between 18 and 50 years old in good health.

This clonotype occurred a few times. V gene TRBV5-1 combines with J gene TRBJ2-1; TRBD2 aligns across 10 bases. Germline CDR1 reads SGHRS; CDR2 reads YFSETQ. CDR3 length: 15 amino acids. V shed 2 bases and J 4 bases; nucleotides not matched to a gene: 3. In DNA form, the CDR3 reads TGCGCCAGCAGCTTTCGGACTAGCGGTTACAATGAGCAGTTCTTC. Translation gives CASSFRTSGYNEQFF.

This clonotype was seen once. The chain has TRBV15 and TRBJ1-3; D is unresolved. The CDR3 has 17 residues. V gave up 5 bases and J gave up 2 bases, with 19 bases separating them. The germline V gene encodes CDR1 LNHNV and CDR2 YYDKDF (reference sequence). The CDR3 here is CATSLQVQRRTGNTIYF. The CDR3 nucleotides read TGTGCCACCAGCCTTCAAGTCCAGCGGAGAACTGGAAACACCATATATTTT. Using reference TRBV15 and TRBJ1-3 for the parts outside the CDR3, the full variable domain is DAMVIQNPRYQVTQFGKPVTLSCSQTLNHNVMYWYQQKSSQAPKLLFHYYDKDFNNEADTPDNFQSRRPNTSFCFLDIRSPGLGDTAMYLCATSLQVQRRTGNTIYFGEGSWLTVV.

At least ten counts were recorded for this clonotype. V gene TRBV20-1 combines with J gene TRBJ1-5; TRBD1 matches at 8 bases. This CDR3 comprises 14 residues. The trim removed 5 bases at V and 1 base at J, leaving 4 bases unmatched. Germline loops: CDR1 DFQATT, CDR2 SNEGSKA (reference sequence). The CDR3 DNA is TGCAGTGCTCTCGGGACAGGAAGCAATCAGCCCCAGCATTTT. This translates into CSALGTGSNQPQHF.

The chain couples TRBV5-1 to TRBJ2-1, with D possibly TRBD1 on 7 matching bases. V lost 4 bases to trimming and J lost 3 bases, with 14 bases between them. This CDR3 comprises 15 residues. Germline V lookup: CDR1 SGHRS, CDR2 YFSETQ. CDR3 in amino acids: CASSVTGRNYNEQFF. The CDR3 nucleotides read TGCGCCAGCAGCGTGACAGGGAGGAACTACAATGAGCAGTTCTTC.

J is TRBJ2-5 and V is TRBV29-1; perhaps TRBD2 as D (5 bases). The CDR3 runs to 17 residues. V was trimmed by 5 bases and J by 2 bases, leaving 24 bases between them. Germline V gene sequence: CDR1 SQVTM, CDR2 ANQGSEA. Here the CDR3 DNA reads TGCAGCGTTAAGAACCCCCGGACCAGCGGAATACAAGAGACCCAGTACTTC. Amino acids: CSVKNPRTSGIQETQYF. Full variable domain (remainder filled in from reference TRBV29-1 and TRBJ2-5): SAVISQKPSRDICQRGTSLTIQCQVDSQVTMMFWYRQQPGQSLTLIATANQGSEATYESGFVIDKFPISRPNLTFSTLTVSNMSPEDSSIYLCSVKNPRTSGIQETQYFGPGTRLLVL.

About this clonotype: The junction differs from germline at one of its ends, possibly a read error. CDR3 DNA: TGTGCCAGCAGCTCCGACTCCTACGAGCAGCACTTC. This codes for CASSSDSYEQHF. The chain uses TRBV11-2 and TRBJ2-7; D is unresolved. Germline assignment: CDR1 SGHAT and CDR2 FQNNGV. The CDR3 runs 12 residues.

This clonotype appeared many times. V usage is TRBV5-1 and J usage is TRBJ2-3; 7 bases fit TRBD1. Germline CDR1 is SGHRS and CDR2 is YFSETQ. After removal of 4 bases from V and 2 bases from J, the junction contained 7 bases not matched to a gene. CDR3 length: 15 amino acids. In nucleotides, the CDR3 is TGCGCCAGCAGCAAACCGACAGGGAACACAGATACGCAGTATTTT. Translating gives CASSKPTGNTDTQYF.

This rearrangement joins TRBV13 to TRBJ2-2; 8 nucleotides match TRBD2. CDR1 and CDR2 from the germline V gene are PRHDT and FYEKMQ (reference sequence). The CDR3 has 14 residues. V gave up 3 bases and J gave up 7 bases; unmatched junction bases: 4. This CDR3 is CASSLGTSYGELFF. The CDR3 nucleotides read TGTGCCAGCAGCTTGGGGACTAGTTACGGGGAGCTGTTTTTT.

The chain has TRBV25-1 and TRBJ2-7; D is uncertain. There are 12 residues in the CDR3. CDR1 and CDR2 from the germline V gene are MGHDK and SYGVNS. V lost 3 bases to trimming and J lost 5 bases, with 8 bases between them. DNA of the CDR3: TGTGCCAGCAGTGATGGTAAAGACGAGCAGTACTTC. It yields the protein CASSDGKDEQYF.

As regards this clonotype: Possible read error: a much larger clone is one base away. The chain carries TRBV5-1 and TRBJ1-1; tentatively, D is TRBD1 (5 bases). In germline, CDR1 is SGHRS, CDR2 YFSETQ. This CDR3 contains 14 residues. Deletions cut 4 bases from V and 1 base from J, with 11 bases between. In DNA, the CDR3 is TGCGCCAGCAGCCCAGTAGGGGAGAACACTGAAGCTTTCTTT. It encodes CASSPVGENTEAFF.

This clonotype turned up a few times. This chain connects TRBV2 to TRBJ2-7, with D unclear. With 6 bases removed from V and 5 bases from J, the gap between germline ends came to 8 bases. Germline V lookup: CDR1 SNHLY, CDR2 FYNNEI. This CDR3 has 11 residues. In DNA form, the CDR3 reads TGTGCCAGCAGGGATCGACACGAGCAGTACTTC. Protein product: CASRDRHEQYF.

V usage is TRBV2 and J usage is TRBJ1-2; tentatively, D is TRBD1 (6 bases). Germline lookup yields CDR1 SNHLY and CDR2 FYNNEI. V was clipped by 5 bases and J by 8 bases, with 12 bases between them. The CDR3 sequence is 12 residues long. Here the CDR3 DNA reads TGTGCCAGCAGTATGTACAGGGAAGGCTACACCTTC. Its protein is CASSMYREGYTF.

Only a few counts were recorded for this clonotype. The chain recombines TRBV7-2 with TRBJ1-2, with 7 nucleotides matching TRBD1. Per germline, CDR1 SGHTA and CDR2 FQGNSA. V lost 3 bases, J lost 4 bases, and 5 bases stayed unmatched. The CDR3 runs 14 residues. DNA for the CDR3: TGTGCCAGCAGCTTCGCAGGGGGTGGCTATGGCTACACCTTC. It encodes CASSFAGGGYGYTF.

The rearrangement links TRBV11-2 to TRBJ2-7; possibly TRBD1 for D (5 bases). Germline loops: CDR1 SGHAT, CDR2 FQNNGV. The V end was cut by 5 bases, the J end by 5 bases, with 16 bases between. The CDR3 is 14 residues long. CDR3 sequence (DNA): TGTGCCAGCAGCCACCTAACCCAGACAGACGAGCAGTACTTC. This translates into CASSHLTQTDEQYF.

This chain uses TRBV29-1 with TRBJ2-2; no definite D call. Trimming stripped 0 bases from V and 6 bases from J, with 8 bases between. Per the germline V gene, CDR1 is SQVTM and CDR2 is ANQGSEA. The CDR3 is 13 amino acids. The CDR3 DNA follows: TGCAGCGTTGAAGACCTACCCGCCGGGGAGCTGTTTTTT. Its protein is CSVEDLPAGELFF.

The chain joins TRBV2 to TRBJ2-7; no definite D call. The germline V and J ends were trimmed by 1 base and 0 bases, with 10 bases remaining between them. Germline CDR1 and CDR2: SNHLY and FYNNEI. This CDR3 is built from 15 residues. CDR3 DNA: TGTGCCAGCAGTGAAGGGACGCAGAACTCCTACGAGCAGTACTTC. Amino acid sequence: CASSEGTQNSYEQYF.

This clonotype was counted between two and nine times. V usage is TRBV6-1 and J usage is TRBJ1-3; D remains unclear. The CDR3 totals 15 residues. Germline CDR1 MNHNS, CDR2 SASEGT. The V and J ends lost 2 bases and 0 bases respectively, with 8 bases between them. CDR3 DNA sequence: TGTGCCAGCAGTGAACTCTCTAGCTCTGGAAACACCATATATTTT. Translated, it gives CASSELSSSGNTIYF.

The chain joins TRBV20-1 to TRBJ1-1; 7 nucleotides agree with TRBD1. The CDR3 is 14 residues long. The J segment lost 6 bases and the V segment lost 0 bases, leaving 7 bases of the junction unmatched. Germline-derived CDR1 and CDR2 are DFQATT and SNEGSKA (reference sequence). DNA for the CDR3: TGCAGTGCTAGAGATTGGAGGGACAGACCTGAAGCTTTCTTT. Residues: CSARDWRDRPEAFF.

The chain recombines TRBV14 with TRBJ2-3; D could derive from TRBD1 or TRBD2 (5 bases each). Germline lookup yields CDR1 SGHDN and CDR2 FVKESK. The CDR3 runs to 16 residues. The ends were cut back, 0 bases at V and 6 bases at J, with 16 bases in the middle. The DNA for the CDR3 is TGTGCCAGCAGCCAAGACAATTGGGGGACCGAGGATACGCAGTATTTT. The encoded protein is CASSQDNWGTEDTQYF.

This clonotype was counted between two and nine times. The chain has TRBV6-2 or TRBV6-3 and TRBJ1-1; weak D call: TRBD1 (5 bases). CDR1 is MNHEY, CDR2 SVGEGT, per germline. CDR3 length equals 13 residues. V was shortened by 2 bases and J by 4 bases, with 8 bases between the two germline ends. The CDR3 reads CASSYGAATEAFF. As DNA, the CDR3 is TGTGCCAGCAGTTACGGGGCGGCCACTGAAGCTTTCTTT.

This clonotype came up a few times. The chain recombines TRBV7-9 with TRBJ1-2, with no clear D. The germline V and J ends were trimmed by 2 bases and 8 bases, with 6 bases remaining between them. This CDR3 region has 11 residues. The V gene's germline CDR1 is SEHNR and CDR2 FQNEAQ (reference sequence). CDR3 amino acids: CASSLNSGYTF. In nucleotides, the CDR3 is TGTGCCAGCAGCTTAAATAGCGGCTACACCTTC.

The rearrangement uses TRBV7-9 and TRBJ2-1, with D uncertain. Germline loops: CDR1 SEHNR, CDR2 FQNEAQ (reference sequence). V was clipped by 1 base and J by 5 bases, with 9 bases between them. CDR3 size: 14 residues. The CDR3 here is CASSLGTANNEQFF. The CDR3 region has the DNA TGTGCCAGCAGCTTAGGGACGGCTAACAATGAGCAGTTCTTC.

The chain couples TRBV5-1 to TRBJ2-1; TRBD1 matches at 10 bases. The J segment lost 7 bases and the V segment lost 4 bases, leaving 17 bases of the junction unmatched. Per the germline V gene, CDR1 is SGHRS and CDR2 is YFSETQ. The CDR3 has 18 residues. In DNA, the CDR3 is TGCGCCAGCAGCAAGGGACAGGGGATGGCGGGAAGAAAAAATGAGCAGTTCTTC. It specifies CASSKGQGMAGRKNEQFF.

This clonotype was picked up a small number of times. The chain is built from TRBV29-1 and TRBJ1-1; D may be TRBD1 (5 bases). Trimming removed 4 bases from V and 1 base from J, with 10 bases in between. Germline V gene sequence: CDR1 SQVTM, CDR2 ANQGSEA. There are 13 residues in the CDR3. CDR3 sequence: CSVALGGNTEAFF. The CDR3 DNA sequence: TGCAGCGTTGCGCTCGGGGGGAACACTGAAGCTTTCTTT.

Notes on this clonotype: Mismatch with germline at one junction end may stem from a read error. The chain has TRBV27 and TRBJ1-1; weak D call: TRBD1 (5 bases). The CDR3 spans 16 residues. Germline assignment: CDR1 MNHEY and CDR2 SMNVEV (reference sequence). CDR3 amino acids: CASSLGQGGWNTEASF. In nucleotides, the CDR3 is TGTGCCAGCAGTTTAGGGCAGGGCGGGTGGAACACTGAAGCTTCCTTT.

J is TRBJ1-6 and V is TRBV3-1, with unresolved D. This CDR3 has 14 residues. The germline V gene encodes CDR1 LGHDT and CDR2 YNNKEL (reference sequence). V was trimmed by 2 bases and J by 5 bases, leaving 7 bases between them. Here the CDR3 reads CASSQFGDNSPLHF. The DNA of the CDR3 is TGTGCCAGCAGCCAATTCGGCGATAATTCACCCCTCCACTTT.